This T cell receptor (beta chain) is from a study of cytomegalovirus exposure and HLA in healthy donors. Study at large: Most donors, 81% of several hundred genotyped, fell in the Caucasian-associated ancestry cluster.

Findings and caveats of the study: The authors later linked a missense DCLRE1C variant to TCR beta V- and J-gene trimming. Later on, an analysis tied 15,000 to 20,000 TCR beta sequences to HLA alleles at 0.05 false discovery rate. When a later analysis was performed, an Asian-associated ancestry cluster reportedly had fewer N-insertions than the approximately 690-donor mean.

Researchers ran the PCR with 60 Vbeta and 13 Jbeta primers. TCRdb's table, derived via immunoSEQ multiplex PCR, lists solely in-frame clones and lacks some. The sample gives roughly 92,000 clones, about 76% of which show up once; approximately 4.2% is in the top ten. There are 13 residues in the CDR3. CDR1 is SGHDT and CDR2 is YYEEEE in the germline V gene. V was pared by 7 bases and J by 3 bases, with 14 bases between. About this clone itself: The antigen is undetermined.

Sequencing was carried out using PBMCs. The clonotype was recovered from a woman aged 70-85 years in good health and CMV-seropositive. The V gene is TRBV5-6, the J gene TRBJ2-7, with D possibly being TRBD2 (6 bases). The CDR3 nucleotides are TGTGCCAGCGGAGGGACTTTGGGCTACGAGCAGTACTTC. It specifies CASGGTLGYEQYF.